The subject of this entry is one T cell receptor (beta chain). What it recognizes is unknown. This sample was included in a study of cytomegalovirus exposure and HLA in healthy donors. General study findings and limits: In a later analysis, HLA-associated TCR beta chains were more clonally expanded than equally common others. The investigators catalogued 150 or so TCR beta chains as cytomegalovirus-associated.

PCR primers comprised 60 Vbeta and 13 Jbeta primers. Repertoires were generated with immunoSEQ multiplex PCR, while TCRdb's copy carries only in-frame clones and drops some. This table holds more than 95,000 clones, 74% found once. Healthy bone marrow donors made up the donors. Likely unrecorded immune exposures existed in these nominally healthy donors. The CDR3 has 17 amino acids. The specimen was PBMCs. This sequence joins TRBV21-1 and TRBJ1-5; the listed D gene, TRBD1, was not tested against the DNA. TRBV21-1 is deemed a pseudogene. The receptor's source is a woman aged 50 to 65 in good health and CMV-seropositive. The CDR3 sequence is CASSKRGQEDSNQPQHF. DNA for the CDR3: TGTGCCAGCAGCAAACGCGGACAGGAGGATAGCAATCAGCCCCAGCATTTT.